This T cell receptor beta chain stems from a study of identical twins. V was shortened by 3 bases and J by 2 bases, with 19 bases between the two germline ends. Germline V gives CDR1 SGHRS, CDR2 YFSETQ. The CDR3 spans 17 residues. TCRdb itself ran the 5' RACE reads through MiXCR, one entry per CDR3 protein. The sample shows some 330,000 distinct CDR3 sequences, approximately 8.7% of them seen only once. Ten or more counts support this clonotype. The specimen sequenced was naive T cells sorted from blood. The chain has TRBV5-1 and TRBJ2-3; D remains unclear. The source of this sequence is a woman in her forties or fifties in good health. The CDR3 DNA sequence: TGCGCCAGCAGCTCCCAAACGACTCCTCGATTCACAGATACGCAGTATTTT. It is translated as CASSSQTTPRFTDTQYF.